The source of this TCR gamma chain is a study of gamma-delta T cells after stem cell transplantation. This clone was detected a few times. This may be a read error, as it is one base from a much larger clone. CDR1 is GITISATS, CDR2 ISYDGTV, per germline (reference sequence). This CDR3 has 16 residues. TCRdb re-called the RT-PCR reads via CATT. The table has about 1,800 gamma-chain clones, just under 2% seen once. The source material was gamma-delta T cells. The chain joins TRGV9 to TRGJ1 or TRGJ2. The source of this sequence is a human donor. It is not recorded whose cells these are; they may come from a transplant donor. CDR3 in amino acids: CALWEVNPGNYYKKLF. CDR3 bases: TGTGCCTTGTGGGAGGTGAACCCCGGGAATTATTATAAGAAACTCTTC.